What follows are 20 T cell receptor beta chains derived from one specimen sequenced in a study of T cell repertoires in ileal Crohn's disease. Sequenced by immunoSEQ multiplex PCR; TCRdb stores in-frame clones only, minus some. Seen here are 15,000 to 20,000 clones, just over 90% observed once, and the top ten hold less than 4%. The sequenced sample was ileal tissue. These receptors all stem from an adult with Crohn's disease.

This chain joins TRBV5-1 and TRBJ1-4; 10 bases are shared with TRBD1. CDR3 length equals 14 residues. Germline CDR1 and CDR2: SGHRS and YFSETQ. V shed 4 bases, J shed 6 bases, and the junction held 3 bases outside the gene matches. Written as DNA, the CDR3 is TGCGCCAGCAGCCCGGGACAGGGGTATGAAAAACTGTTTTTT. Encoded protein: CASSPGQGYEKLFF. Full variable domain (missing parts from reference TRBV5-1 and TRBJ1-4): KAGVTQTPRYLIKTRGQQVTLSCSPISGHRSVSWYQQTPGQGLQFLFEYFSETQRNKGNFPGRFSGRQFSNSRSEMNVSTLELGDSALYLCASSPGQGYEKLFFGSGTQLSVL.

This sequence joins TRBV5-1 and TRBJ2-7, with 8 bases fitting TRBD2. This CDR3 comprises 12 residues. V gave up 4 bases and J gave up 6 bases; unmatched junction bases: 3. Per germline, CDR1 SGHRS and CDR2 YFSETQ. Here the CDR3 reads CASSDREGEQYF. Written as DNA, the CDR3 is TGCGCCAGCAGCGACCGGGAGGGCGAGCAGTACTTC.

The chain carries TRBV4-1 and TRBJ2-7; 8 bases agree with TRBD1. Germline CDR1 reads MGHRA; CDR2 reads YSYEKL. With 2 bases clipped from V and 3 bases from J, the junction kept 0 bases outside the gene matches. The CDR3 spans 13 residues. CDR3 residues: CASSQTGGYEQYF. Here the CDR3 DNA reads TGCGCCAGCAGCCAAACAGGGGGCTACGAGCAGTACTTC.

This chain connects TRBV7-9 to TRBJ1-4; 7 bases match TRBD1. The ends lost 2 bases at V and 8 bases at J; junction bases unmatched: 5. This CDR3 spans 14 amino acids. CDR1 SEHNR and CDR2 FQNEAQ come from the germline V gene (reference sequence). CDR3 residues: CASSLTGGGEKLFF. The CDR3 DNA reads TGTGCCAGCAGCTTAACAGGAGGGGGCGAAAAACTGTTTTTT.

This chain's CDR3 is CAWSGPGLAAETQYF. CDR3 sequence (DNA): TGTGCCTGGAGTGGCCCGGGACTAGCGGCGGAGACCCAGTACTTC. The rearrangement links TRBV30 to TRBJ2-5; 11 nucleotides agree with TRBD2. The CDR3 covers 15 residues. The J segment lost 5 bases and the V segment lost 1 base, leaving 6 bases of the junction unmatched. Germline assignment: CDR1 GTSNPN and CDR2 SVGIG (reference sequence).

The J gene is TRBJ2-1, the V gene TRBV2; 11 bases fit TRBD2. The V gene's germline CDR1 is SNHLY and CDR2 FYNNEI. The J segment lost 4 bases and the V segment lost 4 bases, leaving 3 bases of the junction unmatched. The CDR3 covers 15 residues. This CDR3 reads CASSGGLAAYNEQFF. CDR3 DNA: TGTGCCAGCAGTGGGGGACTAGCGGCATACAATGAGCAGTTCTTC.

The gene calls are TRBV11-2 and TRBJ2-1; TRBD1 agrees at 8 bases. V trimming: 2 bases; J trimming: 14 bases; junction bases outside the gene matches: 2. The CDR3 is 11 amino acids. The germline gives CDR1 SGHAT, CDR2 FQNNGV. CDR3 protein: CASSLKQGEFF. The CDR3 region has the DNA TGTGCCAGCAGCTTAAAACAGGGGGAGTTCTTC.

This chain connects TRBV6-5 to TRBJ2-7; D is perhaps TRBD1 (5 bases). V was pared by 6 bases and J by 7 bases, with 16 bases between. CDR1 MNHEY and CDR2 SVGAGI come from the germline V gene. CDR3 length equals 13 residues. The CDR3 loop reads CASRNVGVGEQYF. The CDR3 DNA follows: TGTGCCAGCAGAAATGTAGGGGTGGGAGAGCAGTACTTC.

The chain recombines TRBV7-9 with TRBJ1-2; TRBD1 agrees at 8 bases. V shed 5 bases, J shed 8 bases, and the junction held 10 bases outside the gene matches. Germline-derived CDR1 and CDR2 are SEHNR and FQNEAQ (reference sequence). This CDR3 has 14 residues. In DNA form, the CDR3 reads TGTGCCAGCAGCGAGGACAGGGAGATTCCCGGCTACACCTTC. This encodes CASSEDREIPGYTF.

The chain has TRBV5-4 and TRBJ2-7; 9 bases line up with TRBD1. The CDR3 has 14 amino acids. V shed 7 bases, J shed 4 bases, and the junction held 9 bases outside the gene matches. CDR1 is SGHNT, CDR2 YYREEE, per germline (reference sequence). The CDR3: CASGPGQGFYEQYF. CDR3 nucleotides: TGTGCCAGCGGCCCGGGACAGGGCTTTTACGAGCAGTACTTC. Together with reference TRBV5-4 and TRBJ2-7, the CDR3 gives the full variable domain: ETGVTQSPTHLIKTRGQQVTLRCSSQSGHNTVSWYQQALGQGPQFIFQYYREEENGRGNFPPRFSGLQFPNYSSELNVNALELDDSALYLCASGPGQGFYEQYFGPGTRLTVT.

The chain is built from TRBV7-9 and TRBJ1-2; D is possibly TRBD1 (5 bases). The CDR3 loop spans 15 amino acids. Germline V gene sequence: CDR1 SEHNR, CDR2 FQNEAQ (reference sequence). Trimming pared 5 bases from V and 8 bases from J, leaving 21 bases between. CDR3 nucleotide sequence: TGTGCCAGCAGCCTCCTCGGAGGGCCCCCAGGGGGCTACACCTTC. Translation: CASSLLGGPPGGYTF.

The gene calls are TRBV7-3 and TRBJ2-3; 10 bases fit TRBD2. V lost 2 bases and J lost 2; bases outside the gene matches: 4. CDR3 length: 16 amino acids. Germline V lookup: CDR1 SGHTA, CDR2 FQGTGA. The CDR3 reads CASSLSSGGLTDTQYF. The CDR3 nucleotides are TGTGCCAGCAGCTTATCTAGCGGGGGCCTCACAGATACGCAGTATTTT.

The chain is built from TRBV9 and TRBJ2-1; 11 bases align to TRBD2. The CDR3 extends over 18 amino acids. The ends lost 0 bases at V and 7 bases at J; junction bases unmatched: 12. Germline values: CDR1 SGDLS, CDR2 YYNGEE. CDR3 nucleotide sequence: TGTGCCAGCAGCGTAGCTACTTTTGGACTAGCGGGTGGGAATGAGCAGTTCTTC. As protein: CASSVATFGLAGGNEQFF.

The chain is built from TRBV6-1 and TRBJ2-5; 9 bases agree with TRBD1. Germline V gene sequence: CDR1 MNHNS, CDR2 SASEGT. This CDR3 has 16 amino acids. Unmatched junction bases numbered 11, after V lost 2 bases and J lost 7 bases. CDR3 sequence: CASSEQMGQGGWTQYF. Here the CDR3 DNA reads TGTGCCAGCAGTGAACAAATGGGACAGGGTGGGTGGACCCAGTACTTC.

The genes are TRBV7-3 and TRBJ2-3; 11 bases are a match to TRBD2. V was pared by 0 bases and J by 0 bases, with 8 bases of the junction left unmatched. Per the germline V gene, CDR1 is SGHTA and CDR2 is FQGTGA. The CDR3 covers 19 residues. The CDR3 reads CASSLTPLAGGISTDTQYF. CDR3 coding DNA: TGTGCCAGCAGCTTAACCCCTCTAGCGGGGGGCATTAGCACAGATACGCAGTATTTT.

This chain connects TRBV5-6 to TRBJ1-1; D might be TRBD1 (6 bases). The CDR3 consists of 16 residues. V lost 4 bases, J lost 6 bases, and 22 bases lay in between. From germline, CDR1 is SGHDT and CDR2 YYEEEE. The CDR3 bases are TGTGCCAGCAGCCCGTTTATGGGCAGGGGTGCCGCTGAAGCTTTCTTT. Protein product: CASSPFMGRGAAEAFF.

The V call is TRBV30, the J call TRBJ1-4; D not certain. V shed 1 base and J shed 3 bases, with 9 bases lying between them. Germline V gene sequence: CDR1 GTSNPN, CDR2 SVGIG (reference sequence). The CDR3 covers 14 residues. The DNA for the CDR3 is TGTGCCTGGAGTGGAGGGTGGGCTAATGAAAAACTGTTTTTT. Encoded protein: CAWSGGWANEKLFF.

The rearrangement uses TRBV9 and TRBJ2-7; D possibly corresponds to TRBD1 (6 bases). The germline V and J ends were trimmed by 0 bases and 5 bases, with 9 bases remaining between them. This CDR3 contains 13 residues. Germline assignment: CDR1 SGDLS and CDR2 YYNGEE. CDR3 protein: CASSVEGENEQYF. CDR3 DNA: TGTGCCAGCAGCGTAGAGGGGGAAAACGAGCAGTACTTC.

The chain links TRBV5-1 to TRBJ2-7; 8 positions agree with TRBD1. The germline gives CDR1 SGHRS, CDR2 YFSETQ. The CDR3 length is 15 residues. With V trimmed by 4 bases and J by 2 bases, 8 bases remained unmatched. Here the CDR3 reads CASSPGDRITYEQYF. CDR3 sequence (DNA): TGCGCCAGCAGCCCGGGGGACAGGATTACCTACGAGCAGTACTTC.

The chain joins TRBV10-3 to TRBJ1-5, with unresolved D. V was cut by 10 bases and J by 0 bases, with 13 bases left in between. CDR3 length equals 14 residues. Germline V gene data show CDR1 as ENHRY and CDR2 as SYGVKD. CDR3: CASSTVNSNQPQHF. The DNA for the CDR3 is TGTGCCAGCTCTACAGTTAATAGCAATCAGCCCCAGCATTTT.